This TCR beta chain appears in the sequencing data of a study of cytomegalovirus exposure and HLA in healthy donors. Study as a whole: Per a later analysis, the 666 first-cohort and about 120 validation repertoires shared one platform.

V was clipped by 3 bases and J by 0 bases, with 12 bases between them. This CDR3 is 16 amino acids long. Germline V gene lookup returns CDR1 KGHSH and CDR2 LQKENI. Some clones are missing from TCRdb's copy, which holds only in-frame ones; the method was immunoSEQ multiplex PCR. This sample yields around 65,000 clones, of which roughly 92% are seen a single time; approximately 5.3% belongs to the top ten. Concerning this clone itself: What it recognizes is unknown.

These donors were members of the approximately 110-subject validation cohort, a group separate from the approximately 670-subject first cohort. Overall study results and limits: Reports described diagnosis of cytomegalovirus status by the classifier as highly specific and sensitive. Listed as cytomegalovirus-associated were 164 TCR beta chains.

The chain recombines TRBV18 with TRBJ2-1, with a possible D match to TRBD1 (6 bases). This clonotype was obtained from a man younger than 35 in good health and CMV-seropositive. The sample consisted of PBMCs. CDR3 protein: CASSPPGARSYNEQFF. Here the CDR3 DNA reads TGTGCCAGCTCACCCCCAGGGGCTCGCTCCTACAATGAGCAGTTCTTC.